What follows describes a single TCR beta chain. Its recognized antigen is unknown. Nothing much larger sits one base from this clone, and base qualities are not available. The sample belongs to a study of regulatory T cells in long-lasting Graves disease (dated by TCRdb to about 2021). Regarding the complete study: Newly diagnosed Graves' disease patients had taken antithyroid drugs for less than 3 months. Peripheral blood TCR sequencing and RNA sequencing compared persistent Graves' disease patients with newly diagnosed Graves' disease patients. The study was registered as a clinical trial and conducted in China. A total of some 33 samples were covered by TCR sequencing, comprising roughly 13 persistent and around 20 newly diagnosed Graves' disease patients.

Broad study findings and their caveats: The small sample size was acknowledged by the authors as a limitation that may reduce accuracy. Patients with persistent disease shared more public clonotypes (around 2,500) than newly diagnosed patients did (approximately 1,000). Persistent disease showed preferential use of TRBV28, TRBJ1-2 and TRBJ2-5, whereas newly diagnosed disease favored TRBV20-1 and TRBJ2-1. Lower TCR Shannon entropy and fewer highly expanded clones were observed in persistent Graves' disease patients than in newly diagnosed patients, which suggested clonal expansion. Peripheral blood alone was examined, since thyroid tissue, which constituted the primary lesion, could not be accessed. Only the TCR beta chain was sequenced and analyzed.

CDR1 KGHSH and CDR2 LQKENI are derived from the germline V gene. Spanning cysteine to phenylalanine, the CDR3 consists of 17 amino acids. Only the CDR3 DNA stays, 51 bases, in frame from base 1. Germline trimming: 1 base from V, 2 bases from J; junction bases outside gene matches: 7. Preparation of the library involved multiplex PCR. The listed sequencing device is Illumina HiSeq 4000. To build TCR beta libraries, CDR3 regions were amplified by Arm-PCR using iRepertoire HTBI primers. Gel purification was performed on PCR products prior to sequencing. In the authors' own workflow: Gene usage analysis of CDR3 amino acid clonotypes used the 62 TRBV and around 13 TRBJ segments found across samples. COPE and FqMerger were used to merge the filtered high-quality paired reads into contigs. BLAST was used to align contigs to the IMGT TRBV, TRBD and TRBJ reference genes, and CDR3 was defined following IMGT. Clonotypes above 0.1% frequency were classified as highly expanded clones. Repertoire diversity was measured by Shannon entropy, and V-J evenness by the Gini coefficient. A clonotype was considered public if more than one individual shared it. TCRdb itself trimmed the public reads at Q25 with fastp, ran MiXCR and retained productive beta chains. Rows matching on CDR3 protein sequence are summarized as one entry with the most common DNA and genes. The V and J calls and clone size are TCRdb's, not the authors'. Recorded for this sample are some 500,000 distinct CDR3 sequences; approximately 16% of them occurred a single time. Around 25% of the sample belongs to the ten largest clones.

The sample's time point label, in plain terms: newly diagnosed GD, antithyroid drugs for less than 3 months. For both TCR sequencing and RNA sequencing, RNA was extracted from PBMCs in TRIzol. Graves' disease was diagnosed according to American Thyroid Association guidelines. The patients came from an endocrinology department in Xi'an, China. Each patient gave approximately 9 milliliters of peripheral blood, collected in an EDTA anticoagulant tube. Ficoll Paque Plus density gradient separation was used to isolate PBMCs, and no further T cell sorting was done. RNA quality was checked with an Agilent 2100 Bioanalyzer and agarose gel, and concentration with a NanoDrop 2000. These data are also associated with another study on T cells in Graves' hyperthyroidism and ophthalmopathy. From the second report: Graves' hyperthyroidism was defined as stable when no progression to ophthalmopathy occurred over 18 months of follow-up. Hyperthyroidism patients were aged 18 to 65 years and newly diagnosed, with disease duration of less than 2 months. The study excluded patients with uncontrolled infections, other autoimmune diseases, pregnancy or lactation. Clinical symptoms, serum thyroxine and TRAb, thyroid ultrasound, and orbital computed tomography formed the basis for the diagnoses. A first-round RT-PCR of the TCR CDR3 used the HTBI primer set with the Qiagen OneStep RT-PCR kit. Most expanded thyroid clonotypes (frequency above 0.001) were also detected in blood, a finding suggesting that blood repertoires may reflect thyroid immune responses. A model built on a 13 V-J signature distinguished ophthalmopathy from stable hyperthyroidism, reaching about 88% sensitivity and around 81% specificity in cross-validation and 80%/75% in testing. During validation, the model predicted progression to ophthalmopathy a median of around six months ahead of onset, with 60% to 71% sensitivity and almost 75% specificity. A discovery cohort of roughly 100 patients, about 43 with Graves' ophthalmopathy and approximately 57 with stable Graves' hyperthyroidism, was used to find distinguishing TCR V-J signatures. An independent validation cohort of under 20 hyperthyroidism patients and some 15 patients who later progressed to ophthalmopathy tested prospective prediction of ophthalmopathy. The roughly 94 discovery patients were randomly divided into training and test sets at a 7:3 ratio. In about 6 Graves' hyperthyroidism patients, the study also compared T-cell repertoires from thyroid tissue with T-cell repertoires from blood. After sampling, hyperthyroidism patients received methimazole starting at 30 mg daily, and ophthalmopathy patients received high-dose intravenous methylprednisolone. The libraries were constructed in a second round of multiplex PCR and then size-selected and purified. Paired-end sequencing of the libraries was performed with 100 bp reads on an Illumina HiSeq2000. SOAPnuke was used to process the raw data, with reads discarded if the reads contained adapters or uncalled bases, had a mean Phred below 15, or lacked an exact constant-primer or identifier match. COPE v1.2.5 was used to merge the high-quality paired reads, and each unique nucleotide sequence was defined as a clonotype. MiTCR v1.1 was used to align clonotypes to the IMGT TRBV, TRBD and TRBJ reference segments. The analysis included only V-J combinations with a frequency above 0.0001, which together covered roughly 99% of the repertoires. A TCS score was defined as the ratio between F50 (clonal expansion) and ExV (chaos), using BLOSUM62-based TCRdist between CDR3 peptides within each V-J. Welch's t-statistics and random forest reduced 500 to 650 V-J features to under 15, which were used in a naive Bayes classifier (R e1071). No statistical method was used to fix the sample size in advance, and group allocation was not hidden from the investigators. The paper describes TCR Vbeta CDR3 sequencing of 130 to 150 peripheral blood samples, made up of 43 ophthalmopathy patients, 70 to 75 hyperthyroidism patients and roughly 17 progressor patients.

The source of this sequence is a woman in her forties or fifties with Graves disease. Donor details come from another sample of the same person, matched by shared clones. Here the sequenced sample was peripheral blood mononuclear cells (PBMCs), taken at new diagnosis, from a patient treated with antithyroid drugs. The sequence links TRBV18 to TRBJ1-3, and 8 junctional nucleotides match TRBD1. The nucleotides read TGTGCCAGCTCACCACGGGTGACAGGGGCGACTGGAAACACCATATATTTT. It codes for CASSPRVTGATGNTIYF.